Below, 5 T cell receptor beta chains from the same sample are listed, as sequenced in a study of identical twins. MiXCR, applied by TCRdb to the 5' RACE reads, yields one record per CDR3 protein. The sample carries 450,000 to 650,000 distinct CDR3 sequences, approximately 9.6% recorded once. These data also formed part of another study, on yellow fever vaccine responses in identical twins.

Specimen: PBMCs. The receptors were gathered from a woman younger than 35 in good health.

This clonotype has a count of ten or more. This CDR3 reads CASSQDGSTGLPYEQYF. CDR3 nucleotide sequence: TGCGCCAGCAGCCAAGATGGCTCGACAGGGCTCCCCTACGAGCAGTACTTC. The chain has TRBV4-3 and TRBJ2-7; TRBD1 agrees at 7 bases. The CDR3 contains 17 residues. With V trimmed by 0 bases and J by 2 bases, 10 bases remained unmatched. Germline-derived CDR1 and CDR2 are LGHNA and YSLEER.

This clonotype has a handful of counts. This sequence joins TRBV20-1 and TRBJ2-7; TRBD1 matches 8 bases. The CDR3 is 13 residues long. The germline CDR1 and CDR2 sequences are DFQATT and SNEGSKA (reference sequence). The V gene end was trimmed by 6 bases and the J gene end by 1 base; junction bases not matched to a gene: 5. Written as DNA, the CDR3 is TGCAGTGCGAAATACAGGGGGTCCTACGAGCAGTACTTC. It encodes CSAKYRGSYEQYF.

CDR3 amino acids: CASTRNRAAMNTEAFF. CDR3 DNA: TGTGCCAGCACCCGCAACAGGGCGGCAATGAACACTGAAGCTTTCTTT. V is TRBV6-1 and J is TRBJ1-1; D perhaps matches TRBD1 (6 bases). CDR1 is MNHNS, CDR2 SASEGT, per germline. Trimming shortened V by 7 bases and J by 0 bases, and 18 bases separated the two germline ends. There are 16 residues in the CDR3.

This chain links TRBV6-2 or TRBV6-3 with TRBJ2-7; 8 nucleotides match TRBD1. After removal of 2 bases from V and 2 bases from J, the junction contained 8 bases not matched to a gene. The germline gives CDR1 MNHEY, CDR2 SVGEGT. The CDR3 extends over 16 amino acids. The CDR3 DNA follows: TGTGCCAGCAGTTACGGTCAGGGGGCGCCAACCTACGAGCAGTACTTC. The encoded protein is CASSYGQGAPTYEQYF.

This clonotype occurred a few times. The CDR3, as DNA: TGTGCCAGCCGTCCCACGCAGGGGGCGCGCACTGAAGCTTTCTTT. As protein: CASRPTQGARTEAFF. The chain employs TRBV2 and TRBJ1-1, with 8 bases aligning to TRBD1. Germline CDR1 is SNHLY and CDR2 is FYNNEI. The V gene end was trimmed by 8 bases and the J gene end by 4 bases; junction bases not matched to a gene: 12. There are 15 residues in the CDR3.